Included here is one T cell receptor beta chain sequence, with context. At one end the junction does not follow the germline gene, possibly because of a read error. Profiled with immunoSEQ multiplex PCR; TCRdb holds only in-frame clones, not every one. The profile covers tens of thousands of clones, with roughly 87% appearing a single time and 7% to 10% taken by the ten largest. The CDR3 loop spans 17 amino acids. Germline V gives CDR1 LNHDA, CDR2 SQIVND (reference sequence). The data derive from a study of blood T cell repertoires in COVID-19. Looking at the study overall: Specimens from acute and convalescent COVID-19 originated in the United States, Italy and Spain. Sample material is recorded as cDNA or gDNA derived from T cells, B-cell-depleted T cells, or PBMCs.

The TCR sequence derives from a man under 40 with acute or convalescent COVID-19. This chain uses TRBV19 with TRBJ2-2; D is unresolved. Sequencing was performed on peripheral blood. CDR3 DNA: TGTGCCAGTAGTTTTCTCCGCGGAGCCGAGAACCCCGGGGAGCTGTTTTTT. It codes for CASSFLRGAENPGELFF. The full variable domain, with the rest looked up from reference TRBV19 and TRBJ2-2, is DGGITQSPKYLFRKEGQNVTLSCEQNLNHDAMYWYRQDPGQGLRLIYYSQIVNDFQKGDIAEGYSVSREKKESFPLTVTSAQKNPTAFYLCASSFLRGAENPGELFFGEGSRLTVL.